The 17 T cell receptor beta chains given below trace back to one sample, sequenced in a study of T cells in Graves' hyperthyroidism and ophthalmopathy. RNA transcripts provided the source from which TCR beta CDR3 regions were amplified. The HTBI primer set drove a first-round RT-PCR of the TCR CDR3. TCRdb analysed the multiplex PCR reads with MiXCR anew, one entry per CDR3 protein. The sample lists fewer than 550,000 distinct CDR3 sequences; roughly a quarter were seen once. Material for sequencing was blood. Receptors originate from a woman aged 30 to 39 with Graves' ophthalmopathy.

The chain joins TRBV4-1 to TRBJ1-2, with TRBD1 as a possible D gene (5 bases). The CDR3 has 18 amino acids. Germline V lookup: CDR1 MGHRA, CDR2 YSYEKL. V dropped 1 base and J dropped 0 bases, with 18 bases sitting between them. The CDR3 nucleotides are TGCGCCAGCAGCCAAGGTCGGGGCAGGGCCGGAGCTAACTATGGCTACACCTTC. Translating gives CASSQGRGRAGANYGYTF.

The chain combines TRBV5-6 with TRBJ1-1; D ambiguous. CDR3 size: 15 residues. The germline V gene encodes CDR1 SGHDT and CDR2 YYEEEE. V dropped 2 bases and J dropped 8 bases, with 19 bases sitting between them. CDR3: CASSFMNGNLKEAFF. CDR3 nucleotides: TGTGCCAGCAGCTTTATGAACGGAAACCTAAAAGAAGCTTTCTTT.

This chain connects TRBV11-1 to TRBJ2-7; weak D call: TRBD1 (6 bases). This CDR3 has 13 amino acids. V was trimmed by 3 bases and J by 4 bases, leaving 10 bases between them. Germline-derived CDR1 and CDR2 are SGHAT and FQDESV (reference sequence). The CDR3 bases are TGTGCCAGCAGCTTTACAGGGTTTTACGAGCAGTACTTC. Amino acid sequence: CASSFTGFYEQYF.

This clonotype was seen at least ten times. V usage is TRBV6-5 and J usage is TRBJ2-5; 11 nucleotides agree with TRBD2. The CDR3 consists of 17 residues. Trimming at V came to 5 bases and at J to 4 bases, leaving 12 bases not matched to a gene. CDR1 is MNHEY and CDR2 is SVGAGI in the germline V gene. CDR3 loop: CASSRRDVSGGGETQYF. Written as DNA, the CDR3 is TGTGCCAGCAGTCGGAGAGACGTTAGCGGGGGGGGAGAGACCCAGTACTTC.

In this sample, this clonotype turned up many times. This chain links TRBV6-1 with TRBJ2-2; unclear D gene. V lost 5 bases to trimming and J lost 3 bases, with 10 bases between them. This CDR3 region has 14 residues. Germline V lookup: CDR1 MNHNS, CDR2 SASEGT. The CDR3 protein is CASSRLGDTGELFF. In DNA, the CDR3 is TGTGCCAGCAGTCGCCTTGGAGACACCGGGGAGCTGTTTTTT.

The chain joins TRBV5-6 to TRBJ2-5; D may match TRBD1 or TRBD2 (5 bases each). The CDR3 sequence is 14 residues long. Trimming removed 4 bases from V and 1 base from J, with 11 bases in between. Germline CDR1 reads SGHDT; CDR2 reads YYEEEE. The CDR3 reads CASSGGPLQETQYF. The CDR3 region has the DNA TGTGCCAGCAGCGGGGGACCGCTCCAAGAGACCCAGTACTTC. The full variable domain, its missing parts supplied by reference TRBV5-6 and TRBJ2-5, is DAGVTQSPTHLIKTRGQQVTLRCSPKSGHDTVSWYQQALGQGPQFIFQYYEEEERQRGNFPDRFSGHQFPNYSSELNVNALLLGDSALYLCASSGGPLQETQYFGPGTRLLVL.

The J gene is TRBJ1-1, the V gene TRBV6-1; no reliable D call. Germline assignment: CDR1 MNHNS and CDR2 SASEGT. The CDR3 has 14 residues. Trimming removed 6 bases at V and 2 bases at J, with 13 bases between. CDR3 bases: TGTGCCAGCAGCTGGGATTGGGCAAACACTGAAGCTTTCTTT. It translates to CASSWDWANTEAFF.

V gene TRBV28 combines with J gene TRBJ1-2, with 8 bases aligning to TRBD1. Unmatched junction bases numbered 8, after V lost 8 bases and J lost 6 bases. This CDR3 has 13 residues. Germline CDR1 MDHEN, CDR2 SYDVKM. The DNA for the CDR3 is TGTGCCAGCCTCTTAGGGACAGGAAATGGCTACACCTTC. It translates to CASLLGTGNGYTF.

Comments on this clonotype: This likely comes from a read error, as the CDR3 has no conserved phenylalanine or tryptophan at its end. No DNA is shown, since the ends of the CDR3 on it are uncertain; the CDR3 is the one TCRdb lists. CDR3 sequence reads: CASSYGGASNYGYSY. The rearrangement links TRBV6-5 to TRBJ1-2; the table's D call, TRBD1, has no DNA check behind it. Both ends counted, the CDR3 spans 15 residues. Germline CDR1 and CDR2: MNHEY and SVGAGI.

This clonotype has only a few counts. V is TRBV6-1 and J is TRBJ2-7; possible D gene TRBD1, 6 bases. Deletions cut 0 bases from V and 0 bases from J, with 15 bases between. The CDR3 covers 17 residues. Germline V lookup: CDR1 MNHNS, CDR2 SASEGT. DNA of the CDR3: TGTGCCAGCAGTGAAGCAGGTTGGGGGCCGATCTCCTACGAGCAGTACTTC. It specifies CASSEAGWGPISYEQYF.

This clonotype was observed a few times. V is TRBV11-2 and J is TRBJ2-5; TRBD1 matches 10 bases. Per germline, CDR1 SGHAT and CDR2 FQNNGV. V lost 2 bases and J lost 4; bases outside the gene matches: 4. CDR3 size: 15 residues. The CDR3, as DNA: TGTGCCAGCAGCTTACAAGGGACAGGGGTAGAGACCCAGTACTTC. It translates to CASSLQGTGVETQYF.

This clonotype was seen at least ten times. This chain connects TRBV6-5 to TRBJ1-2; tentative D call: TRBD1 (6 bases). The CDR3 is 14 residues long. The V gene lost 3 bases and the J gene lost 3 bases, with 11 bases spanning the gap. Germline V gives CDR1 MNHEY, CDR2 SVGAGI. For the CDR3, the DNA is TGTGCCAGCAGTTATTTGGGGGCGGACTATGGCTACACCTTC. Encoded protein: CASSYLGADYGYTF.

The table lists this clonotype with many counts. The gene calls are TRBV6-1 and TRBJ2-5; 9 nucleotides match TRBD2. V lost 3 bases, J lost 3 bases, and 2 bases stayed unmatched. The CDR3 is made up of 14 amino acids. Germline assignment: CDR1 MNHNS and CDR2 SASEGT. The CDR3 DNA reads TGTGCCAGCAGTGATGTAGCGGGGGAAGAGACCCAGTACTTC. This sequence encodes CASSDVAGEETQYF.

This clonotype appeared many times. CDR3 amino acids: CASSRQGVIVVTEAFF. The CDR3, as DNA: TGTGCCAGCAGTAGACAGGGGGTCATCGTGGTTACTGAAGCTTTCTTT. The gene calls are TRBV6-1 and TRBJ1-1; 9 nucleotides align to TRBD1. CDR1 is MNHNS and CDR2 is SASEGT in the germline V gene. This CDR3 is 16 amino acids long. Unmatched junction bases numbered 12, after V lost 5 bases and J lost 5 bases.

This clonotype appeared a few times. This rearrangement joins TRBV12-3 or TRBV12-4 to TRBJ1-1; the D is unclear. This CDR3 contains 15 residues. V was clipped by 4 bases and J by 0 bases, with 12 bases between them. The DNA of the CDR3 is TGTGCCAGCAGTTACTCAGGTATCATGAACACTGAAGCTTTCTTT. Amino acids: CASSYSGIMNTEAFF.

At least ten counts were recorded for this clonotype. The chain recombines TRBV5-1 with TRBJ2-7; 10 nucleotides align to TRBD1. There are 14 residues in the CDR3. Germline trimming cut 0 bases from V and 7 bases from J; bases unmatched to any gene: 4. CDR1 is SGHRS, CDR2 YFSETQ, per germline. The CDR3 is CASSLGQGAEEQYF. CDR3 in DNA: TGCGCCAGCAGCTTGGGACAGGGGGCAGAGGAGCAGTACTTC. Using reference TRBV5-1 and TRBJ2-7 for the parts outside the CDR3, the full variable domain is KAGVTQTPRYLIKTRGQQVTLSCSPISGHRSVSWYQQTPGQGLQFLFEYFSETQRNKGNFPGRFSGRQFSNSRSEMNVSTLELGDSALYLCASSLGQGAEEQYFGPGTRLTVT.

The CDR3 DNA reads TGTGCCAGCAGTTTTAACAGTCGACCGGCCGATGGGACTGAAGCTTTCTTT. It codes for CASSFNSRPADGTEAFF. The chain has TRBV27 and TRBJ1-1, with D unclear. Germline V gene lookup returns CDR1 MNHEY and CDR2 SMNVEV (reference sequence). The CDR3 is made up of 17 amino acids. V lost 3 bases, J lost 5 bases, and 22 bases lay in between.